These T cell receptor beta chains were read from a single sample in a study of shared T cell receptors in the human thymus. This table comes from immunoSEQ multiplex PCR, and its TCRdb copy is limited to in-frame clones, with some not included. Of 640,000 or so clones listed, around 87% were seen once; the top ten hold more than 0.009%. This sample also belongs to another study, concerning human thymus T cells.

The sample was thymocytes. The receptor source for this set is a boy younger than two with a congenital heart defect. Each CDR3 is given without its conserved first and last residue. Each record gives: V gene, J gene, CDR3 protein.

TRBV4-1,TRBJ1-3,ASSFDRVNTIY
TRBV5-4,TRBJ1-6,ASSITQGAVPANSPLH
TRBV15,TRBJ2-5,ATSREKLAGEREQETQY
TRBV5-1,TRBJ2-7,ASSPESGGAPRPYEQY
TRBV7-2,TRBJ2-1,ASSAEGSRQF
TRBV7-9,TRBJ1-1,ASSRLPQGSEAF
TRBV30,TRBJ1-1,AWSYPKTTGARNTEAF
TRBV27,TRBJ1-6,ASISDRHDPNSPLH
TRBV4-3,TRBJ1-5,ASSQDPTASNQPQH
TRBV4-3,TRBJ2-1,ASSPGTSGRVDEQF
TRBV18,TRBJ1-2,ASSALPHSSHQANYGYT
TRBV2,TRBJ1-2,ASSAKGARGYT
TRBV27,TRBJ1-5,ASSLSPGNQPQH
TRBV6-5,TRBJ1-2,ASSGGRPGNGYT
TRBV15,TRBJ1-1,ATSRDSGHHTEAF
TRBV7-2,TRBJ1-2,ASSLREGLVHGYT
TRBV29-1,TRBJ1-4,SRSTGRDEKLF
TRBV6-5,TRBJ2-5,ASSSRQGFQETQY
TRBV15,TRBJ2-7,ATRSSGQECEQY
TRBV28,TRBJ1-1,ASSLSQLDEAF
TRBV4-3,TRBJ2-1,ASSPGLAGIDTYNEQF
TRBV5-1,TRBJ2-7,ASRPSRTSGSYEQY
TRBV4-1,TRBJ1-1,ASSQGIGVRAF
TRBV28,TRBJ2-7,ATSSTSGYYEQY
TRBV30,TRBJ1-2,AWSEGGAPGYT
TRBV7-3,TRBJ2-6,ASSLSGLGANVLT
TRBV29-1,TRBJ1-1,SVVSPEIEAF